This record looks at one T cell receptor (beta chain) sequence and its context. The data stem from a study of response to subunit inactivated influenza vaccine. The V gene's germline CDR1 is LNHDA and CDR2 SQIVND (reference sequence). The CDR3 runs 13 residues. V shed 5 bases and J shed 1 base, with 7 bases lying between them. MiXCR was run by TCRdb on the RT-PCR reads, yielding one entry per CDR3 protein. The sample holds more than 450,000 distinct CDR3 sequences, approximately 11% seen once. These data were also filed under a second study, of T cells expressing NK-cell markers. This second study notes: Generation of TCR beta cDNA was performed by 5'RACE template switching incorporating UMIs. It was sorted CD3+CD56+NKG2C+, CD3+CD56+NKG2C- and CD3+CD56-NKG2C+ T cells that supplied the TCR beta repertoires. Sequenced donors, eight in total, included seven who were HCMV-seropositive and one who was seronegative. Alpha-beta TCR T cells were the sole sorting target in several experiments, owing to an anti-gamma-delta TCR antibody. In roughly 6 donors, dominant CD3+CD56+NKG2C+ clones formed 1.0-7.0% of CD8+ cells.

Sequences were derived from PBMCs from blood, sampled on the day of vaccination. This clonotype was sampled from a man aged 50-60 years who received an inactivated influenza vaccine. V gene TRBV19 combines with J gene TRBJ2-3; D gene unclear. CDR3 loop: CASSGLGTDTQYF. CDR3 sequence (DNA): TGTGCCAGTAGTGGGCTCGGCACAGATACGCAGTATTTT.